A selection of T cell receptor beta chains follows, all from one sample in a study of blood T cell repertoires in COVID-19. Method: immunoSEQ multiplex PCR; TCRdb's copy keeps in-frame clones and lacks some. Here the sample spans 110,000 or so clones, over 65% being singletons. Specimen: peripheral blood. Source of these receptors: a woman in her fifties or sixties with acute or convalescent COVID-19. CDR3s include the opening cysteine and the closing phenylalanine or tryptophan. A D gene is named only where the DNA matches it firmly. Size tells how often a clone was seen (once, few, many) or the class of an expanded clone, and some rows leave it out.

j_gene | d_gene | v_gene | abundance | CDR3aa | CDR3nt
TRBJ1-3 | . | TRBV4-3 | few | CASSQDWPPPIAIYF | TGCGCCAGCAGCCAAGATTGGCCCCCCCCGATCGCCATATATTTT
TRBJ1-1 | . | TRBV3-1/TRBV3-2 | . | CASSQNRDTEAFF | TGTGCCAGCAGCCAGAACAGGGACACTGAAGCTTTCTTT
TRBJ2-6 | . | TRBV5-4 | . | CASSLGGRSGANVLTF | TGTGCCAGCAGCTTAGGGGGACGGTCGGGGGCCAACGTCCTGACTTTC
TRBJ2-3 | . | TRBV18 | . | CASSNSSVTDTQYF | TGTGCCAGCTCAAACTCATCGGTCACAGATACGCAGTATTTT
TRBJ2-5 | TRBD1 | TRBV15 | . | CATSRDGTGWEETQYF | TGTGCCACCAGCAGAGATGGGACAGGGTGGGAAGAGACCCAGTACTTC
TRBJ2-3 | TRBD2 | TRBV28 | . | CASSSASGGTDTQYF | TGTGCCAGCAGTTCCGCTAGCGGGGGCACAGATACGCAGTATTTT
TRBJ2-7 | TRBD1 | TRBV6-2/TRBV6-3 | . | CASSYNPGQGLHEQYF | TGTGCCAGCAGTTATAATCCGGGACAGGGACTTCACGAGCAGTACTTC
TRBJ2-3 | TRBD2 | TRBV27 | . | CASSLGPIAGEIDTQYF | TGTGCCAGCAGTCTAGGACCTATAGCGGGAGAGATAGATACGCAGTATTTT
TRBJ1-5 | . | TRBV5-1 | . | CASSLDRDNQPQHF | TGCGCCAGCAGCTTGGATCGGGACAATCAGCCCCAGCATTTT
TRBJ1-4 | . | TRBV11-3 | . | CASSLGGTTNEKLFF | TGTGCCAGCAGCTTGGGGGGAACAACTAATGAAAAACTGTTTTTT
TRBJ2-5 | . | TRBV5-1 | . | CASSLQSRDQETQYF | TGCGCCAGCAGCTTGCAGAGCCGGGACCAAGAGACCCAGTACTTC
TRBJ2-1 | TRBD2 | TRBV6-5 | . | CASKGSGTYNEQFF | TGTGCCAGCAAAGGTAGCGGGACCTACAATGAGCAGTTCTTC
TRBJ2-1 | . | TRBV6-5 | . | CASSRHRDNEQFF | TGTGCCAGCAGCCGTCATCGGGACAATGAGCAGTTCTTC
TRBJ2-7 | . | TRBV7-2 | . | CASSLRGTRGEQYF | TGTGCCAGCAGCCTCCGAGGCACCCGCGGCGAGCAGTACTTC
TRBJ1-1 | TRBD1 | TRBV7-9 | . | CASSPRGDRAGTEAFF | TGTGCCAGCAGCCCGAGAGGGGACAGGGCGGGCACTGAAGCTTTCTTT
TRBJ1-2 | TRBD1 | TRBV7-9 | . | CASSPGTGVSGYTF | TGTGCCAGCAGCCCCGGGACAGGGGTATCTGGCTACACCTTC
TRBJ2-2 | TRBD2 | TRBV11-2 | . | CTSSSQRENTGELFF | TGTACCAGCAGCTCCCAGCGGGAGAACACCGGGGAGCTGTTTTTT
TRBJ2-7 | TRBD2 | TRBV28 | . | CASSGGSSYEQYF | TGTGCCAGCAGCGGCGGGAGCTCCTACGAGCAGTACTTC